Below, one TCR beta chain is given with its context. This sample is drawn from a study of blood T cell repertoires in COVID-19. Looking at the study overall: Samples came from the United States, Italy and Spain, spanning acute and convalescent COVID-19.

Original handling: Reference gene primer amplification yielded estimated nucleated cell counts. The protocol was immunoSEQ multiplex PCR, while the TCRdb copy is restricted to in-frame clones and leaves out a portion. V, J and clone size reflect that table, while D and trimming were determined from the DNA. The sample has over 100,000 clones; approximately 89% are singletons. Germline CDR1 SGHNT, CDR2 YYREEE (reference sequence). The CDR3 totals 20 residues. Trimming took 4 bases from V and 0 from J, leaving 29 bases between them. The TCR was taken from a man aged 50 to 60 with acute or convalescent COVID-19. Material for sequencing was peripheral blood. This chain links TRBV5-4 with TRBJ2-7; TRBD2 might be the D (5 bases). The CDR3 DNA reads TGTGCCAGCAGCCGTGCCCTTCGACCGACCCTAGCATTTAGCTCCTACGAGCAGTACTTC. This sequence encodes CASSRALRPTLAFSSYEQYF.